These 19 T cell receptor beta chains originate from one sample sequenced in a study of T cells after posttransplantation cyclophosphamide. Method: immunoSEQ multiplex PCR; TCRdb's copy keeps in-frame clones and lacks some. The repertoire includes 25,000 to 35,000 clones, over 85% of them detected once, and just under 15% sits in the top ten. The specimen was PBMCs. Source of these receptors: a woman aged 40-49 years with a blood cancer, CMV-positive, and with a related stem cell donor.

The V and J genes are TRBV7-9 and TRBJ2-1; 9 bases are shared with TRBD2. CDR3 length: 15 amino acids. In germline, CDR1 is SEHNR, CDR2 FQNEAQ (reference sequence). V lost 3 bases and J lost 9; bases outside the gene matches: 9. The chain's CDR3 is CASSFPRGGRSEQFF. The CDR3 bases are TGTGCCAGCAGCTTTCCGCGGGGGGGCCGTAGTGAGCAGTTCTTC.

The chain couples TRBV2 to TRBJ2-3; possible D gene TRBD2, 5 bases. Germline-derived CDR1 and CDR2 are SNHLY and FYNNEI. The CDR3 is 14 amino acids. Trimming cost V 4 bases and J 1 base, with 9 bases left between them. The chain's CDR3 is CASSVGKGTDTQYF. The CDR3 DNA follows: TGTGCCAGCAGTGTCGGGAAGGGCACAGATACGCAGTATTTT.

The chain uses TRBV13 and TRBJ2-3; 8 positions match TRBD1. After removal of 4 bases from V and 3 bases from J, the junction contained 6 bases not matched to a gene. Looked up from germline, CDR1 is PRHDT and CDR2 is FYEKMQ (reference sequence). This CDR3 comprises 15 residues. As DNA, the CDR3 is TGTGCCAGCAGCTCGAGGACAGGGAGGACAGATACGCAGTATTTT. Translated: CASSSRTGRTDTQYF.

The V call is TRBV7-8, the J call TRBJ2-7; TRBD1 might be the D (8 bases). This CDR3 is 14 amino acids long. Trimming cost V 7 bases and J 6 bases, with 19 bases left between them. CDR1 and CDR2 from the germline V gene are SGHVS and FQNEAQ. CDR3 DNA: TGTGCCAGCACCCGTACAGGGGGGGCCTTCGAGCAGTACTTC. This encodes CASTRTGGAFEQYF.

The chain recombines TRBV5-4 with TRBJ1-4; a weak D match, TRBD1 (6 bases). V was shortened by 4 bases and J by 4 bases, with 8 bases between the two germline ends. Germline lookup yields CDR1 SGHNT and CDR2 YYREEE (reference sequence). CDR3 length: 13 residues. Written as DNA, the CDR3 is TGTGCCAGCAGCCTCAGGGGTAATGAAAAACTGTTTTTT. Encoded protein: CASSLRGNEKLFF.

The rearrangement links TRBV9 to TRBJ1-2; 12 nucleotides agree with TRBD1. This CDR3 has 16 residues. The J segment lost 4 bases and the V segment lost 2 bases, leaving 6 bases of the junction unmatched. Per the germline V gene, CDR1 is SGDLS and CDR2 is YYNGEE. CDR3 nucleotide sequence: TGTGCCAGCAGCGTGGGACAGGGGGCAGGTTTCTATGGCTACACCTTC. This codes for CASSVGQGAGFYGYTF.

The rearrangement joins TRBV5-1 to TRBJ1-4, with unresolved D. The CDR3 length is 13 residues. Looked up from germline, CDR1 is SGHRS and CDR2 is YFSETQ. Trimming removed 4 bases at V and 6 bases at J, with 10 bases between. The CDR3 nucleotides are TGCGCCAGCAGCCCCGACGGGTATGAAAAACTGTTTTTT. Translated, it gives CASSPDGYEKLFF. Drawing the rest from reference TRBV5-1 and TRBJ1-4, the complete variable domain is KAGVTQTPRYLIKTRGQQVTLSCSPISGHRSVSWYQQTPGQGLQFLFEYFSETQRNKGNFPGRFSGRQFSNSRSEMNVSTLELGDSALYLCASSPDGYEKLFFGSGTQLSVL.

J is TRBJ1-2 and V is TRBV5-5, with D perhaps matching TRBD1 (5 bases). CDR1 and CDR2 from the germline V gene are SGHKS and YYEKEE (reference sequence). The CDR3 totals 13 residues. V lost 1 base and J 2 bases, leaving 6 bases between the germline ends. Here the CDR3 reads CASSLRGNYGYTF. DNA for the CDR3: TGTGCCAGCAGCTTGAGGGGCAACTATGGCTACACCTTC. The full variable domain, with the rest looked up from reference TRBV5-5 and TRBJ1-2, is DAGVTQSPTHLIKTRGQQVTLRCSPISGHKSVSWYQQVLGQGPQFIFQYYEKEERGRGNFPDRFSARQFPNYSSELNVNALLLGDSALYLCASSLRGNYGYTFGSGTRLTVV.

This clone was detected once. This CDR3 is CASSLLRGEIVFF. CDR3 coding DNA: TGCGCCAGCAGCCTCCTCAGGGGCGAAATAGTGTTTTTT. This chain uses TRBV4-1 with TRBJ1-4; D perhaps matches TRBD1 (6 bases). CDR3 size: 13 residues. Germline assignment: CDR1 MGHRA and CDR2 YSYEKL. The V and J ends lost 4 bases and 15 bases respectively, with 18 bases between them.

V and J are TRBV7-9 and TRBJ2-2; TRBD2 is a possible D gene (6 bases). The germline V gene encodes CDR1 SEHNR and CDR2 FQNEAQ (reference sequence). Trimming took off 3 bases at V and 1 base at J, with 15 bases between the two ends. This CDR3 region has 17 residues. Here the CDR3 DNA reads TGTGCCAGCAGCTTCGTGGCTACTAGCAGGAACACCGGGGAGCTGTTTTTT. This sequence encodes CASSFVATSRNTGELFF.

The chain links TRBV28 to TRBJ2-3, with no clear D. The V gene's germline CDR1 is MDHEN and CDR2 SYDVKM. The CDR3 has 13 residues. Trimming removed 4 bases from V and 2 bases from J, with 7 bases in between. The CDR3 DNA reads as TGTGCCAGCAGTTCCCTAAACACAGATACGCAGTATTTT. Translating it yields CASSSLNTDTQYF. Looking up the rest from reference TRBV28 and TRBJ2-3 gives the full variable domain: DVKVTQSSRYLVKRTGEKVFLECVQDMDHENMFWYRQDPGLGLRLIYFSYDVKMKEKGDIPEGYSVSREKKERFSLILESASTNQTSMYLCASSSLNTDTQYFGPGTRLTVL.

The chain has TRBV19 and TRBJ1-5, with D perhaps TRBD1 (5 bases). V was cut by 1 base and J by 7 bases, with 14 bases left in between. Germline CDR1 is LNHDA and CDR2 is SQIVND (reference sequence). The CDR3 has 15 residues. The CDR3 region has the DNA TGTGCCAGTAGTATAGTCGGGGGAGGCGGACAGCCCCAGCATTTT. It yields the protein CASSIVGGGGQPQHF.

As regards this clone: The sample holds other DNA sequences that translate to the same CDR3. This rearrangement joins TRBV6-5 to TRBJ1-6, with D possibly matching TRBD1 (6 bases). V was clipped by 4 bases and J by 4 bases, with 11 bases between them. From germline, CDR1 is MNHEY and CDR2 SVGAGI. The CDR3 is made up of 15 amino acids. CDR3 in DNA: TGTGCCAGCAGTTTTACAGGGCTATATAATTCACCCCTCCACTTT. Its translation is CASSFTGLYNSPLHF.

This chain links TRBV6-6 with TRBJ1-2; the match to TRBD1 covers 9 bases. V was clipped by 4 bases and J by 6 bases; unmatched bases: 3. Germline-derived CDR1 and CDR2 are MNHNY and SVGAGI (reference sequence). CDR3 size: 13 residues. The CDR3 region is CASSSGTGHGYTF. For the CDR3, the DNA is TGTGCCAGCAGTTCCGGGACAGGGCATGGCTACACCTTC.

This rearrangement joins TRBV5-1 to TRBJ1-3, with D possibly TRBD1 on 6 matching bases. CDR1 is SGHRS and CDR2 is YFSETQ in the germline V gene. This CDR3 region has 15 residues. The V and J ends lost 4 bases and 2 bases respectively, with 13 bases between them. CDR3 protein: CASSSAQGPGNTIYF. CDR3 DNA: TGCGCCAGCAGCAGCGCACAGGGTCCTGGAAACACCATATATTTT.

This clone has only a few counts. The chain links TRBV29-1 to TRBJ1-2; 8 nucleotides match TRBD1. V was pared by 6 bases and J by 7 bases, with 13 bases of the junction left unmatched. Germline V gene sequence: CDR1 SQVTM, CDR2 ANQGSEA. CDR3 length: 14 residues. CDR3 DNA: TGCAGCGTCCGGACCTCGACAGGGGTAGGTGGCTACACCTTC. Its translation is CSVRTSTGVGGYTF.

The chain is built from TRBV5-8 and TRBJ2-2; 8 bases map to TRBD1. The CDR3 spans 15 residues. With V trimmed by 0 bases and J by 4 bases, 2 bases remained unmatched. From germline, CDR1 is SGHTS and CDR2 YDEGEE. CDR3 protein: CASSLGQGSTGELFF. The CDR3 DNA is TGTGCCAGCAGCTTGGGACAGGGGAGCACCGGGGAGCTGTTTTTT.

The CDR3 bases are TGTGCCAGCAGTACGGGACAGGTGGTGGACGAGCAGTACTTC. Its protein is CASSTGQVVDEQYF. This chain connects TRBV27 to TRBJ2-5; 8 bases are a match to TRBD1. The end of the DNA is better explained by TRBJ2-7, so the J call may be wrong. This CDR3 comprises 14 residues. The germline V gene encodes CDR1 MNHEY and CDR2 SMNVEV (reference sequence).

Remarks on this clone: At one end, the junction sequence differs from germline, possibly due to a read error. J is TRBJ2-3 and V is TRBV7-7, with 13 bases that match TRBD2. Per the germline V gene, CDR1 is SSHAT and CDR2 is FNYEAQ (reference sequence). CDR3 length equals 16 residues. CDR3 DNA sequence: TGTGCTAGCAGCTTGGGACTAGCGGGGCACACAGATACGCAGTATTTT. This gives the protein CASSLGLAGHTDTQYF.